Listed below are T cell receptor beta chains from one sample, sequenced in a study of CD8+ T cells in alopecia areata. TCRdb's copy holds only in-frame clones and misses some; the assay was immunoSEQ multiplex PCR. The table shows 110,000 to 150,000 clones, with nearly 55% occurring only once. The sequencing here drew on CD8+ T cells sorted from blood, taken at week 4, from a patient treated with tofacitinib. The receptors were gathered from a human donor with alopecia areata. Each CDR3 is given with its conserved first and last residue. D genes are given only for firm matches. Rows may omit the clone size; those that give it use once, few, many or a size class.

d_call,clone_size,v_call,j_call,cdr3_nt,cdr3_aa
.,.,TRBV30,TRBJ2-1,TGTGCCTGGAGTGGTTTTTGGACAGAGGGTTACAATGAGCAGTTCTTC,CAWSGFWTEGYNEQFF
.,.,TRBV5-6,TRBJ1-5,TGTGCCAGCAGCTTTCAGGGAGCCAATCAGCCCCAGCATTTT,CASSFQGANQPQHF
.,.,TRBV29-1,TRBJ2-1,TGCAGCGTTGAGAAGGACAGCGAGTACAATGAGCAGTTCTTC,CSVEKDSEYNEQFF
.,.,TRBV30,TRBJ2-1,TGTGCCTGGAGTGGGGGGGCAGGTGAGCAGTTCTTC,CAWSGGAGEQFF
.,few,TRBV7-9,TRBJ2-7,TGTGCCAGCAGCTCCGATTGGACACCATACGAGCAGTACTTC,CASSSDWTPYEQYF
.,.,TRBV10-3,TRBJ2-2,TGTGCCATCAGTGAGTCACGAAAACAGAACACCGGGGAGCTGTTTTTT,CAISESRKQNTGELFF
TRBD1,.,TRBV6-6,TRBJ2-7,TGTGCCAGCTCCGGGACAGACACCTACGAGCAGTACTTC,CASSGTDTYEQYF
.,.,TRBV7-9,TRBJ1-2,TGTGCCAGCAGCCACGGACCGGATAACTATGGCTACACCTTC,CASSHGPDNYGYTF
.,.,TRBV27,TRBJ2-4,TGTGCCAGCAGTTTTGGGAACATTCAGTACTTC,CASSFGNIQYF
.,.,TRBV4-1,TRBJ2-2,TGCGCCAGCAGCCGAGTGGGGCGAACCGGGGAGCTGTTTTTT,CASSRVGRTGELFF
.,.,TRBV19,TRBJ2-1,TGTGCCAGTAGTAGTTCAGGGGTTCCCTACAATGAGCAGTTCTTC,CASSSSGVPYNEQFF
.,.,TRBV13,TRBJ2-1,TGTGCCAGCAGCCCCCCTAGTACCTCGTACGATGAGCAGTTCTTC,CASSPPSTSYDEQFF
.,.,TRBV4-2,TRBJ2-7,TGTGCCAGCAGCCACGACCCAGACAGCGCCCCCTCCTACGAGCAGTACTTC,CASSHDPDSAPSYEQYF
TRBD1,.,TRBV9,TRBJ2-3,TGTGCCAGCAGCGCAGACAGGGCGGGCACAGATACGCAGTATTTT,CASSADRAGTDTQYF
.,once,TRBV6-5,TRBJ2-2,TGTGCCAGCAGTTACTCGGAGGGAACCGGGGAGCTGTTTTTT,CASSYSEGTGELFF
.,few,TRBV10-3,TRBJ1-2,TGTGCCATCAGTGAGTCGAGGTCGTCTAACTATGGCTACACCTTC,CAISESRSSNYGYTF
.,.,TRBV2,TRBJ1-6,TGTGCCAGCAGTGAAGTCAAACAGGGCTATAATTCACCCCTCCACTTT,CASSEVKQGYNSPLHF
.,.,TRBV9,TRBJ2-6,TGTGCCAGCAGCGTACGGCAGACCCCCTCCTCTGGGGCCAACGTCCTGACTTTC,CASSVRQTPSSGANVLTF
.,.,TRBV6-1,TRBJ2-7,TGTGCCAGCAGCCCCGGGACTCCTCAACAGTACTTC,CASSPGTPQQYF
.,.,TRBV27,TRBJ1-2,TGTGCCAGCAGTGCCGGTTATGGCTACACCTTC,CASSAGYGYTF
TRBD2,few,TRBV7-2,TRBJ2-7,TGTGCCAGCAGCTCGCTAGCGGGTTACGGCGAGCAGTACTTC,CASSSLAGYGEQYF
.,.,TRBV27,TRBJ2-2,TGTGCCAGCAGTTTATTTTCCGGGATGAACACCGGGGAGCTGTTTTTT,CASSLFSGMNTGELFF
.,.,TRBV6-1,TRBJ2-7,TGTGCCAGCAAGGGTGGCGGGGACTCCTACGAGCAGTACTTC,CASKGGGDSYEQYF
.,.,TRBV29-1,TRBJ2-7,TGCAGCGTTGAAGAGGAGGGGGCGTCATACGAGCAGTACTTC,CSVEEEGASYEQYF
.,.,TRBV7-9,TRBJ2-7,TGTGCCAGCAGCGAAGACGGCATTCCCTACGAGCAGTACTTC,CASSEDGIPYEQYF
TRBD1,few,TRBV4-1,TRBJ1-2,TGCGCCAGCAGCTCGCACAGGGGCACATCCAACTATGGCTACACCTTC,CASSSHRGTSNYGYTF
.,.,TRBV29-1,TRBJ2-3,TGCAGCGTTAAGCGGGACAGCTCCGATACGCAGTATTTT,CSVKRDSSDTQYF
TRBD1,.,TRBV2,TRBJ2-5,TGTGCCAGCAGCGCAACCCTGGGACAGCAAGAGACCCAGTACTTC,CASSATLGQQETQYF
.,few,TRBV4-1,TRBJ2-1,TGCGCCAGCAGCCAAGATCACGGACTCGGAGTGGATGAGCAGTTCTTC,CASSQDHGLGVDEQFF
.,.,TRBV6-6,TRBJ2-5,TGTGCCAGCAGTTACTCCCCAGACAAGTACCAAGAGACCCAGTACTTC,CASSYSPDKYQETQYF
.,few,TRBV5-6,TRBJ2-2,TGTGCCAGCAGCCACATGACAGGCACCGGGGAGCTGTTTTTT,CASSHMTGTGELFF